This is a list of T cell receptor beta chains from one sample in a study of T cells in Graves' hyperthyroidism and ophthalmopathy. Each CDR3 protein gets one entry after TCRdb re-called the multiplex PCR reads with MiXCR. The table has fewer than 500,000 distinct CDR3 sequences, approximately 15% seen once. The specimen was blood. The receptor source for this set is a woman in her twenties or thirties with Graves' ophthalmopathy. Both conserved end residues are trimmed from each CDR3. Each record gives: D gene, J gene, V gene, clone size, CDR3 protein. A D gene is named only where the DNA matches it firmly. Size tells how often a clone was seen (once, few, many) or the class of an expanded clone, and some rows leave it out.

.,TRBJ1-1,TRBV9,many,ASSVEQGNTEAF
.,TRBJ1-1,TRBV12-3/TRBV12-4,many,ASSSRLGDQAF
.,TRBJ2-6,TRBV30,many,AWDPAGANVLT
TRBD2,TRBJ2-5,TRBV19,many,ASRLAPQETQY
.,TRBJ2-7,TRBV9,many,ASSRRSAERVYEQY
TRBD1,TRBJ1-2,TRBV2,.,ASSESGEGGHT
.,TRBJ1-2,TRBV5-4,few,ASSLSMGSGYGYT
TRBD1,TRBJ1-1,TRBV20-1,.,RGTGTGSLLAEAF
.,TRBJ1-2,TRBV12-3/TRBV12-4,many,ASSSVGANYGYT
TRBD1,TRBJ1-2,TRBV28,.,ASSLTGRNNYGYT
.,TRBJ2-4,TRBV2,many,AGEIAKNIQY
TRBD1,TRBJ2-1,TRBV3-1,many,ASTQGQGAITFYNEQF
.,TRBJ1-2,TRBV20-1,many,SARQTENYGYT
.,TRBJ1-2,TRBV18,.,ASSPTDRINYGYT
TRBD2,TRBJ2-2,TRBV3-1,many,ASGHLSGGNTGELF
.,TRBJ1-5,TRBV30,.,AWRDLGENQPQH
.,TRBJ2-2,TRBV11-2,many,ASSLDLSTSFAGELF
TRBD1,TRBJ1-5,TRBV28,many,ASHIDRVGQPQH
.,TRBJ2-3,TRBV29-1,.,SVDGYNTDTQY
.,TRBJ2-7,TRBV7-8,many,ASSLFFLDEQY
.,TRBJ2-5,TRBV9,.,ASSSLEETQY